The 3 T cell receptor beta chains below come from one sample, sequenced in a study of blood T cells in healthy people across ages. The use of a sample-barcoded 5' primer and a J-beta primer mix characterized a second PCR of 7 to 11 cycles. TCRdb reprocessed the 5' RACE reads via MiXCR and lists one record per CDR3 protein. The repertoire holds about 1.8 million distinct CDR3 sequences, around 48% seen once, with about 2.1% in the top ten. Source material: blood. These receptors were taken from a woman aged 35 to 49 in good health.

The chain links TRBV7-2 to TRBJ2-7; 7 bases are a match to TRBD1. Trimming removed 5 bases from V and 4 bases from J; junction bases left unmatched: 14. The germline gives CDR1 SGHTA, CDR2 FQGNSA. The CDR3 spans 16 residues. CDR3 amino acids: CASSRIDRAGGYEQYF. CDR3 in DNA: TGTGCCAGCAGCAGAATCGACAGGGCTGGAGGTTACGAGCAGTACTTC.

The V gene is TRBV20-1, the J gene TRBJ2-6, with D perhaps TRBD1 (5 bases). CDR1 and CDR2 (germline): DFQATT, SNEGSKA (reference sequence). V lost 2 bases and J lost 0, with 11 bases in between. This CDR3 is built from 16 residues. CDR3 sequence: CSARQGITSGANVLTF. As DNA, the CDR3 is TGCAGTGCTAGACAGGGTATCACCTCTGGGGCCAACGTCCTGACTTTC.

The genes are TRBV6-5 and TRBJ1-6, with no clear D. The germline V and J ends were trimmed by 2 bases and 14 bases, with 19 bases remaining between them. This CDR3 spans 15 amino acids. CDR1 is MNHEY and CDR2 is SVGAGI in the germline V gene. The CDR3 region has the DNA TGTGCCAGCAGTTACGCGGGCACAGCGTGGCTCACCCTCCACTTT. Its protein is CASSYAGTAWLTLHF.